Listed below are T cell receptor beta chains from one sample, sequenced in a study of blood T cell repertoires in COVID-19. Only in-frame clones appear in the TCRdb table, and some are missing; sequencing was by immunoSEQ multiplex PCR. The table has around 99,000 clones, roughly 84% seen once. Sequencing used peripheral blood. Receptors were obtained from a human donor in a cohort sampled during active COVID-19. Both conserved end residues are part of each CDR3. D genes are given only for firm matches. Size is omitted from some rows. Given values are once, few, many or a class for expanded clones.

CDR3aa	CDR3nt	d_gene	len	v_gene	j_gene	abundance
CASSLSPQTNTEAFF	TGTGCCAGCAGTTTATCGCCACAGACGAACACTGAAGCTTTCTTT	NA	15	TRBV27	TRBJ1-1	NA
CASSPGLTNTGELFF	TGTGCCAGCTCACCGGGACTGACGAACACCGGGGAGCTGTTTTTT	NA	15	TRBV18	TRBJ2-2	NA
CASSVGGQGEDTQYF	TGTGCCAGCAGCGTAGGTGGACAGGGGGAAGATACGCAGTATTTT	TRBD1	15	TRBV9	TRBJ2-3	NA
CASSALGQGFSYEQYF	TGCGCCAGCAGCGCTTTGGGACAGGGCTTTTCCTACGAGCAGTACTTC	TRBD1	16	TRBV5-1	TRBJ2-7	once
CASSLGGSGTTYNEQFF	TGTGCCAGCAGCTTAGGTGGTAGCGGGACCACCTACAATGAGCAGTTCTTC	TRBD2	17	TRBV11-2	TRBJ2-1	NA
CATSSAGNTEAFF	TGTGCCACCAGCAGTGCGGGAAACACTGAAGCTTTCTTT	NA	13	TRBV15	TRBJ1-1	NA
CASNLAGGQSNQPQHF	TGTGCCAGCAACTTGGCGGGGGGTCAAAGCAATCAGCCCCAGCATTTT	NA	16	TRBV7-2	TRBJ1-5	NA
CASSLDPGVMGGYTF	TGTGCCAGCAGCTTAGATCCAGGGGTCATGGGAGGCTACACCTTC	NA	15	TRBV7-2	TRBJ1-2	NA
CASSQRTGDYGYTF	TGTGCCAGCAGCCAACGGACAGGGGACTATGGCTACACCTTC	TRBD1	14	TRBV14	TRBJ1-2	NA
CASSGTQGQGLMGAQYF	TGTGCCAGCAGCGGGACCCAGGGACAGGGATTGATGGGTGCGCAGTATTTT	TRBD1	17	TRBV27	TRBJ2-3	NA
CASSFGLAGVMAGYGGELFF	TGTGCCAGCAGCTTCGGGCTAGCGGGAGTTATGGCGGGCTATGGCGGGGAGCTGTTTTTT	TRBD2	20	TRBV7-3	TRBJ2-2	once
CASSVGLAYTPIEQFF	TGTGCCAGCAGTGTGGGACTAGCGTACACCCCGATTGAGCAGTTCTTC	TRBD2	16	TRBV2	TRBJ2-1	NA